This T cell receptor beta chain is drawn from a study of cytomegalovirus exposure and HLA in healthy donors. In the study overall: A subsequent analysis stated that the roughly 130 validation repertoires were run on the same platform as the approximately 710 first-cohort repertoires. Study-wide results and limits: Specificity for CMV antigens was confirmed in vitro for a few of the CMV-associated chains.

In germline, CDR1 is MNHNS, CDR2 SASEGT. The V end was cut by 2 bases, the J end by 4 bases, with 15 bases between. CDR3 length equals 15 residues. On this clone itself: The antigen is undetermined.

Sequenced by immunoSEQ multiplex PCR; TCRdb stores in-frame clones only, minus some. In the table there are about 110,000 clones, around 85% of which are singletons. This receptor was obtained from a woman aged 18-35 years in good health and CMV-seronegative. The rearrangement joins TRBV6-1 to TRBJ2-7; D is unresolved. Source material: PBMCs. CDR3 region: CASSETPNRGYEQYF. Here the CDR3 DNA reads TGTGCCAGCAGTGAAACGCCGAATAGAGGATACGAGCAGTACTTC.